This T cell receptor beta chain appears in the sequencing data of a study of Ad26.COV2.S vaccination and SARS-CoV-2 variants. Study outcomes and limitations: It is possible that the TCR breadth and depth analyses underestimated the total T cell responses. Reports say spike-specific CD8+ and CD4+ T cell responses covered substantial breadth after vaccination. Participants in the vaccine arm had higher spike-specific TCR breadth; placebo recipients had lower.

V was clipped by 4 bases and J by 6 bases, with 14 bases between them. Germline assignment: CDR1 SGDLS and CDR2 YYNGEE. The CDR3 sequence is 14 residues long. As regards this clone: The antigen remains undetermined.

Assay used: immunoSEQ multiplex PCR; TCRdb lists only in-frame clones, some missing. This sample yields about 350,000 clones, of which around 90% are seen a single time; about 3.9% belongs to the top ten. This receptor was taken from a human donor who had recovered from COVID-19. This specimen consisted of peripheral blood, obtained after recovery from COVID-19. The chain combines TRBV9 with TRBJ1-5, with no clear D. The chain's CDR3 is CASSPRAGVQPQHF. In DNA, the CDR3 is TGTGCCAGCAGCCCGCGCGCGGGTGTTCAGCCCCAGCATTTT. Full variable domain (missing parts from reference TRBV9 and TRBJ1-5): DSGVTQTPKHLITATGQRVTLRCSPRSGDLSVYWYQQSLDQGLQFLIQYYNGEERAKGNILERFSAQQFPDLHSELNLSSLELGDSALYFCASSPRAGVQPQHFGDGTRLSIL.